The rows below give T cell receptor beta chains drawn from one sample of a study of blood T cell repertoires in COVID-19. The repertoire was sequenced with immunoSEQ multiplex PCR; TCRdb's copy has only in-frame clones and lacks some. The repertoire consists of approximately 140,000 clones, with about 85% occurring once and the leading ten covering roughly 4%. Sequencing used PBMCs or T cells enriched from blood (not recorded which). Source of these receptors: a woman in her 40s who had been exposed to COVID-19. Both conserved end residues are part of each CDR3.

TRBV6-4	TRBJ2-6	CASTPQVGANVLTF
TRBV10-3	TRBJ2-5	CAISGQGQETQYF
TRBV7-9	TRBJ2-3	CASSALAGGPAGYTQYF
TRBV28	TRBJ1-1	CASIHFGREAFF
TRBV6-1	TRBJ1-1	CASSDTALNTEAFF
TRBV19	TRBJ1-5	CASSDRVSNQPQHF
TRBV15	TRBJ1-4	CATSRGNGRGGEKLFF
TRBV5-1	TRBJ2-7	CASSSLSGGSYEQYF
TRBV5-6	TRBJ2-3	CASSWTKRGPSTDTQYF
TRBV6-5	TRBJ1-5	CASSYSGQDNQPQHF
TRBV4-2	TRBJ1-6	CASSPLGGQLPPLHF
TRBV2	TRBJ1-3	CASSEMGPDRGNTIYF
TRBV18	TRBJ1-5	CASSPAGGNQPQHF
TRBV27	TRBJ2-1	CASSLSGGRFSGLYNEQFF
TRBV5-1	TRBJ2-7	CASSSGGGPAYEQYF
TRBV7-8	TRBJ2-7	CASSLSAGGPNEQYF
TRBV6-1	TRBJ1-6	CASSETQGGVSPLHF
TRBV5-1	TRBJ1-2	CASSLDSPDRGRKGYTF
TRBV5-1	TRBJ2-5	CASSRTGYGETQYF
TRBV4-1	TRBJ2-1	CASSQGSGAVDEQFF
TRBV5-1	TRBJ2-7	CAPPGGRVLYEQYF
TRBV5-5	TRBJ1-4	CASSPTTGTNEKLFF
TRBV5-1	TRBJ1-4	CASSLEGRWTGEEKLFF
TRBV12-3/TRBV12-4	TRBJ2-7	CASSWKREQYF
TRBV4-1	TRBJ1-5	CASSQTRQGAFSNQPQHF
TRBV7-9	TRBJ2-3	CASSSPLAGTDTQYF
TRBV4-3	TRBJ1-1	CASSAGTANTEAFF
TRBV2	TRBJ1-5	CASRQGGNQPQHF
TRBV6-6	TRBJ1-6	CASSQGSLNSPLHF
TRBV18	TRBJ2-7	CASSPVSSYEQYF
TRBV6-4	TRBJ1-6	CASSDPRTATGRRTLHF
TRBV2	TRBJ2-1	CASNRDMTNEQFF
TRBV2	TRBJ2-1	CASSSDPQAQYNEQFF
TRBV5-1	TRBJ2-3	CASSALAGDTDTQYF
TRBV9	TRBJ1-4	CASSPRQGAKEKLFF
TRBV28	TRBJ2-5	CASGPLPGLAETQYF
TRBV5-8	TRBJ2-6	CASSLGVYSGANVLTF
TRBV28	TRBJ2-6	CASSLIDSSGANVLTF
TRBV6-5	TRBJ2-3	CASSFSGPTDTQYF
TRBV3-1/TRBV3-2	TRBJ1-2	CASSQDLRGGYGYTF
TRBV6-1	TRBJ2-2	CASSGLILAITGELFF
TRBV6-1	TRBJ2-5	CASSDPGTSGGSRETQYF
TRBV15	TRBJ2-7	CATSREARDTYEQYF
TRBV10-2	TRBJ1-3	CASMRSSGNTIYF
TRBV27	TRBJ2-1	CASSPHYDEQFF
TRBV18	TRBJ1-2	CASSPPNRGGYTF